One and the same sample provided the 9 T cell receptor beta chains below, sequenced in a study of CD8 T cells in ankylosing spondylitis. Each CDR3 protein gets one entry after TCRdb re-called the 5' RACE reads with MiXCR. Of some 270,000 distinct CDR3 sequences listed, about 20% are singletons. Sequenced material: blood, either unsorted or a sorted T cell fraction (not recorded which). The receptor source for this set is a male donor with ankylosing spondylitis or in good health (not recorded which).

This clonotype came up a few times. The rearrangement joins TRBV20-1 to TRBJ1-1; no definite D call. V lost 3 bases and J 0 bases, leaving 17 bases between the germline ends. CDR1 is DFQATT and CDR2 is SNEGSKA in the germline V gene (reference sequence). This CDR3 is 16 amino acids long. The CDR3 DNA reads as TGCAGTGCTAGTGAGAGCCCGGATCCCATGAACACTGAAGCTTTCTTT. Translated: CSASESPDPMNTEAFF.

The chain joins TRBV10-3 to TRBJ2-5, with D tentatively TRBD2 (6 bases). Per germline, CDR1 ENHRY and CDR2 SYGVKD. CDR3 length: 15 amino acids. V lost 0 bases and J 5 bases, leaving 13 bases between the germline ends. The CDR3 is CAISESVARDETQYF. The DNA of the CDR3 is TGTGCCATCAGTGAGTCGGTAGCGCGGGATGAGACCCAGTACTTC.

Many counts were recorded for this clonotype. CDR3 coding DNA: TGCGCCAGCAGCCATCGATGGGACAGCCAAGAGACCCAGTACTTC. It encodes CASSHRWDSQETQYF. The chain recombines TRBV4-1 with TRBJ2-5; 7 nucleotides line up with TRBD1. Trimming took 3 bases from V and 1 from J; bases not matched to a gene: 5. The CDR3 is 15 residues long. Germline loops: CDR1 MGHRA, CDR2 YSYEKL.

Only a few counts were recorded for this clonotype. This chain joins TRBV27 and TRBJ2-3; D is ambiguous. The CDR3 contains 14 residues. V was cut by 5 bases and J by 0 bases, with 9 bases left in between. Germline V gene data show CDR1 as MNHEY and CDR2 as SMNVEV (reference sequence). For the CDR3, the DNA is TGTGCCAGCAGTAGCTGGAGTAGCACAGATACGCAGTATTTT. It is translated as CASSSWSSTDTQYF.

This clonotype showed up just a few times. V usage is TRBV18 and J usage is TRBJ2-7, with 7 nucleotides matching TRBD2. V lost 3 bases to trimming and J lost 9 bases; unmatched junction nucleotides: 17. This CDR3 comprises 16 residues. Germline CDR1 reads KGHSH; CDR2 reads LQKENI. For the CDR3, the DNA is TGTGCCAGCTCACCGACTGGACTAGACAACCCTGAGGGGCAGTACTTC. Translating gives CASSPTGLDNPEGQYF.

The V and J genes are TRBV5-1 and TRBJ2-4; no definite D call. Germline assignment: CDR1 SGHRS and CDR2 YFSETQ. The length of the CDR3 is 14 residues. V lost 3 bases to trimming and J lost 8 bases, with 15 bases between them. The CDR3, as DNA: TGCGCCAGCAGCTCAGATGGGCTTTACGACATTCAGTACTTC. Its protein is CASSSDGLYDIQYF.

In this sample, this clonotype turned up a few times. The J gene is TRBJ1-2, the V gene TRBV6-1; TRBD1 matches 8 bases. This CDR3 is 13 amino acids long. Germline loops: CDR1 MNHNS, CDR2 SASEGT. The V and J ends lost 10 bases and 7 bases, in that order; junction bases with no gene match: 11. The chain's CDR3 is CATKPGQVGGYTF. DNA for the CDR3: TGTGCCACCAAACCGGGACAGGTCGGTGGCTACACCTTC.

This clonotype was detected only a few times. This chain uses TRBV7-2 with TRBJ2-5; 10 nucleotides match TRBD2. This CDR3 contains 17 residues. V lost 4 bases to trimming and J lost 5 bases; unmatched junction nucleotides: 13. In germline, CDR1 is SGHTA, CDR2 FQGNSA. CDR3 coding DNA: TGTGCCAGCAGCTCGAGCAGACTAGCGGGCGTAAGGGAGACCCAGTACTTC. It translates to CASSSSRLAGVRETQYF.

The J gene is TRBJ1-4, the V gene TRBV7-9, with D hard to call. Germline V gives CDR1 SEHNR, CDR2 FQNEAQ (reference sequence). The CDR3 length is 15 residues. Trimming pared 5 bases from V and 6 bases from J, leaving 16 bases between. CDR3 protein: CASSPAFGEDEKLFF. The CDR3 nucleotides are TGTGCCAGCAGCCCCGCTTTTGGGGAGGATGAAAAACTGTTTTTT.